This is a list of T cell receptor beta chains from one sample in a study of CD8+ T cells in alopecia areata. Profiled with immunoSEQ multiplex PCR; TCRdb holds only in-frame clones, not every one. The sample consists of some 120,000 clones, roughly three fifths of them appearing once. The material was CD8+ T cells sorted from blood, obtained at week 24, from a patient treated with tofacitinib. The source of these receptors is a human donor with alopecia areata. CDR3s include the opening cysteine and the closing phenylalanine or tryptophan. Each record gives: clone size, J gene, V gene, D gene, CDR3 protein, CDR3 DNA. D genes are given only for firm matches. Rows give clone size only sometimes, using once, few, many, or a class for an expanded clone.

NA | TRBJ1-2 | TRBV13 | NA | CASDVTGETFGGYTF | TGTGCCAGTGATGTGACAGGCGAAACCTTTGGTGGCTACACCTTC
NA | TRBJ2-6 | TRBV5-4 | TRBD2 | CASSQAGGSSGANVLTF | TGTGCCAGCAGCCAAGCGGGGGGGAGCTCTGGGGCCAACGTCCTGACTTTC
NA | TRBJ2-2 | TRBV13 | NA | CASSRPGPSSNTGELFF | TGTGCCAGCAGCCGTCCGGGACCTAGCTCCAACACCGGGGAGCTGTTTTTT
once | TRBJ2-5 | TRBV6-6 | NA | CASSDLDYQETQYF | TGTGCCAGCAGCGATTTGGATTACCAAGAGACCCAGTACTTC
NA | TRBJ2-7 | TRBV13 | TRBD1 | CASSSGQGAWGNYEQYF | TGTGCCAGCAGCTCCGGACAGGGGGCGTGGGGGAACTACGAGCAGTACTTC
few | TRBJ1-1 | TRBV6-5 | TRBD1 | CASSEGAREAFF | TGTGCCAGCAGTGAGGGGGCGCGTGAAGCTTTCTTT
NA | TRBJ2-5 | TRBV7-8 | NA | CASSSRVQETQYF | TGTGCCAGCAGCTCCAGGGTCCAAGAGACCCAGTACTTC
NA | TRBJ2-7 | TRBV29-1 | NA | CSVGQALSYEQYF | TGCAGCGTTGGACAGGCCCTCTCCTACGAGCAGTACTTC
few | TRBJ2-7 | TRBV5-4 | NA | CASSLDRSYEQYF | TGTGCCAGCAGCTTGGACCGATCCTACGAGCAGTACTTC
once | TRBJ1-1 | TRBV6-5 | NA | CASSYGENTEAFF | TGTGCCAGCAGTTATGGGGAGAACACTGAAGCTTTCTTT
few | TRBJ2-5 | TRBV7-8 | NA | CASSTDRQETQYF | TGTGCCAGCAGCACGGACAGACAAGAGACCCAGTACTTC
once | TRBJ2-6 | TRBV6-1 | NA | CASSEKVTTSGANVLTF | TGTGCCAGCAGTGAAAAAGTCACAACCTCTGGGGCCAACGTCCTGACTTTC
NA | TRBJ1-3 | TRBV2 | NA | CASSPDSHSGNTIYF | TGTGCCAGCAGTCCAGACAGCCACTCTGGAAACACCATATATTTT
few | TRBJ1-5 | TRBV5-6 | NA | CASSPYRVNQPQHF | TGTGCCAGCAGTCCTTACAGGGTGAATCAGCCCCAGCATTTT
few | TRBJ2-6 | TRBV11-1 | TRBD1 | CASSGLTGSDPNVLTF | TGTGCCAGCAGCGGATTGACAGGGTCTGATCCCAACGTCCTGACTTTC
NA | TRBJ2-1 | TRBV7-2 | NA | CASSLNRDSYNEQFF | TGTGCCAGCAGCTTAAATCGAGACTCCTACAATGAGCAGTTCTTC
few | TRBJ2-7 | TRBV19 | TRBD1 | CASSPQKGQGANEQYF | TGTGCCAGTAGTCCGCAAAAGGGACAGGGGGCGAACGAGCAGTACTTC
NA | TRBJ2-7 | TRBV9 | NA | CASSVDTVHEQYF | TGTGCCAGCAGCGTAGACACGGTTCACGAGCAGTACTTC
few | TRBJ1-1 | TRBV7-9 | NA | CASSLDIGTPPAFF | TGTGCCAGCAGCTTAGATATAGGTACCCCCCCAGCTTTCTTT
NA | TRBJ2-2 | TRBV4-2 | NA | CASSQDGEVGANTGELFF | TGTGCCAGCAGCCAAGATGGTGAAGTGGGGGCTAACACCGGGGAGCTGTTTTTT